This TCR beta chain was documented in a study of OX40 agonist ivuxolimab in advanced cancers. Libraries were prepared by immunoSEQ multiplex PCR; TCRdb keeps only in-frame clonotypes and omits some of them. This sample yields tens of thousands of clones, of which about 89% are seen a single time; about 5% belongs to the top ten. Per germline, CDR1 MRHNA and CDR2 SNTAGT. The CDR3 loop spans 13 amino acids. V was trimmed by 4 bases and J by 4 bases, leaving 7 bases between them. The sequences come from CD4+ or CD8+ T cells sorted from blood, collected in a trial of the OX40 agonist ivuxolimab. The V gene is TRBV6-4, the J gene TRBJ2-2; D gene unclear. The clonotype was recovered from an adult with an advanced solid tumor such as melanoma, head and neck, liver or kidney cancer. The CDR3 reads CASSGESTGELFF. CDR3 DNA sequence: TGTGCCAGCAGTGGTGAATCCACCGGGGAGCTGTTTTTT.